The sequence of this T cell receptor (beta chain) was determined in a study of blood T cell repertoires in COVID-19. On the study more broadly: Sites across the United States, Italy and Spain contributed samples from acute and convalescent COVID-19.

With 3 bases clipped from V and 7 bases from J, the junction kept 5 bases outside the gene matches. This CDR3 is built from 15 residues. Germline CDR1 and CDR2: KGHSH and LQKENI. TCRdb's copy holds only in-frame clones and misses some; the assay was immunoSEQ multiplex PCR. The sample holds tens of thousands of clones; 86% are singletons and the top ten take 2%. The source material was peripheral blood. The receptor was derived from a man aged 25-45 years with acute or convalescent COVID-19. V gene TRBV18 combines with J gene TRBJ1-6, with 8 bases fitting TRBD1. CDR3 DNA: TGTGCCAGCTCACCCAGGGGGCCTCAGAATTCACCCCTCCACTTT. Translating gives CASSPRGPQNSPLHF.